This T cell receptor beta chain was captured in a study of T cell responses to AZD1222 COVID-19 vaccine. Overall study results and limits: In all cases, repertoires were sampled only after the peak T cell response. Vaccine-associated CD4 TCRs spanned spike, dominant at 160-218 and 743-854.

In the case of this clone: The antigen is unknown.

The CDR3 has 15 amino acids. Germline trimming cut 5 bases from V and 5 bases from J; bases unmatched to any gene: 11. Germline CDR1 and CDR2: SGHAT and FQNNGV. Method: immunoSEQ multiplex PCR; TCRdb's copy keeps in-frame clones and lacks some. The table has roughly 150,000 clones, about 88% seen once; the top ten hold 6.9%. This chain uses TRBV11-2 with TRBJ2-5; TRBD2 matches at 7 bases. The sequenced sample was peripheral blood, obtained after recovery from COVID-19. This receptor was obtained from an adult who had recovered from COVID-19. The CDR3 nucleotides read TGTGCCAGCAGCCGAACTGGACTAGTAGGGGAGACCCAGTACTTC. Translated: CASSRTGLVGETQYF.